This entry lists 15 T cell receptor beta chains sequenced from one sample in a study of blood T cell repertoires in COVID-19. Data came from immunoSEQ multiplex PCR; TCRdb stores just in-frame clones and leaves some out. The sample lists 350,000 or so clones, 88% seen once, with just over 1% in the top ten. The sample consisted of PBMCs or T cells enriched from blood (not recorded which). Source of these receptors: a woman aged 30 to 39 who had been exposed to COVID-19.

In this sample, this clone turned up a few times. The chain uses TRBV9 and TRBJ2-7; 12 nucleotides line up with TRBD2. The CDR3 is made up of 21 amino acids. Germline CDR1 reads SGDLS; CDR2 reads YYNGEE. The V gene end was trimmed by 5 bases and the J gene end by 0 bases; junction bases not matched to a gene: 21. The chain's CDR3 is CASSPHPTNRLAGESSYEQYF. The CDR3 DNA sequence: TGTGCCAGCAGTCCCCACCCCACGAATAGACTAGCGGGGGAGAGCTCCTACGAGCAGTACTTC.

Here the CDR3 reads CAWMESLRLGQETQYF. The CDR3 nucleotides are TGTGCCTGGATGGAGAGCCTAAGACTAGGCCAAGAGACCCAGTACTTC. The chain joins TRBV30 to TRBJ2-5, with TRBD2 as a possible D gene (6 bases). This CDR3 is 16 amino acids long. The V and J ends lost 4 bases and 1 base respectively, with 19 bases between them. Germline V gene data show CDR1 as GTSNPN and CDR2 as SVGIG (reference sequence).

The chain combines TRBV25-1 with TRBJ2-7; TRBD1 aligns across 10 bases. CDR3 length equals 17 residues. In germline, CDR1 is MGHDK, CDR2 SYGVNS. V gave up 8 bases and J gave up 3 bases; unmatched junction bases: 16. CDR3 residues: CASAGTGAHAGLYEQYF. The CDR3 DNA is TGTGCCAGCGCCGGGACAGGGGCCCATGCTGGGCTCTACGAGCAGTACTTC.

The V and J genes are TRBV9 and TRBJ2-7; 8 bases match TRBD2. The germline gives CDR1 SGDLS, CDR2 YYNGEE. Germline trimming cut 3 bases from V and 6 bases from J; bases unmatched to any gene: 11. The CDR3 has 15 residues. CDR3 amino acids: CASSERGGLTIEQYF. The CDR3 DNA sequence: TGTGCCAGCAGCGAGCGCGGGGGGCTCACTATCGAGCAGTACTTC.

V and J are TRBV10-1 and TRBJ2-5; D may be TRBD2 (6 bases). The ends were cut back, 0 bases at V and 5 bases at J, with 13 bases in the middle. Germline V lookup: CDR1 WNHNN, CDR2 SYGVQD (reference sequence). The CDR3 sequence is 15 residues long. CDR3 coding DNA: TGCGCCAGCAGTGAGTCATTAGGAGGGGACGAGACCCAGTACTTC. Translating gives CASSESLGGDETQYF.

The J gene is TRBJ1-5, the V gene TRBV19; a possible D gene is TRBD1 (5 bases). Per germline, CDR1 LNHDA and CDR2 SQIVND (reference sequence). The length of the CDR3 is 14 residues. V lost 6 bases to trimming and J lost 4 bases, with 13 bases between them. CDR3 amino acids: CASRGREGNQPQHF. DNA for the CDR3: TGTGCCAGTAGGGGCAGGGAAGGAAATCAGCCCCAGCATTTT.

The rearrangement uses TRBV19 and TRBJ1-5; 12 nucleotides match TRBD1. CDR3 size: 15 residues. V dropped 3 bases and J dropped 7; count of bases not matched to a gene: 4. The V gene's germline CDR1 is LNHDA and CDR2 SQIVND (reference sequence). This CDR3 reads CASSMTGTGGQPQHF. The CDR3 DNA follows: TGTGCCAGTAGTATGACCGGGACAGGGGGCCAGCCCCAGCATTTT.

This chain links TRBV9 with TRBJ2-1, with 10 bases fitting TRBD2. V was pared by 8 bases and J by 7 bases, with 9 bases of the junction left unmatched. Germline V gene sequence: CDR1 SGDLS, CDR2 YYNGEE. This CDR3 comprises 14 residues. CDR3: CASNPSGSSNEQFF. The CDR3 DNA sequence: TGTGCCAGTAATCCTAGCGGGAGTAGTAATGAGCAGTTCTTC.

The chain recombines TRBV19 with TRBJ1-2; unclear D gene. Trimming took off 7 bases at V and 4 bases at J, with 13 bases between the two ends. The CDR3 is 13 residues long. Germline CDR1 and CDR2: LNHDA and SQIVND (reference sequence). This chain's CDR3 is CASTINTLYGYTF. The CDR3 DNA follows: TGTGCCAGTACCATTAACACCCTCTATGGCTACACCTTC.

This chain links TRBV19 with TRBJ2-2, with TRBD2 matching 9 bases. Germline values: CDR1 LNHDA, CDR2 SQIVND (reference sequence). CDR3 size: 17 residues. Germline trimming cut 4 bases from V and 5 bases from J; bases unmatched to any gene: 11. CDR3 DNA sequence: TGTGCCAGTAGTAGCCCTTGGCGGGAGGGTGCTACCGGGGAGCTGTTTTTT. Translating gives CASSSPWREGATGELFF. The full variable domain, with the rest looked up from reference TRBV19 and TRBJ2-2, is DGGITQSPKYLFRKEGQNVTLSCEQNLNHDAMYWYRQDPGQGLRLIYYSQIVNDFQKGDIAEGYSVSREKKESFPLTVTSAQKNPTAFYLCASSSPWREGATGELFFGEGSRLTVL.

V gene TRBV14 combines with J gene TRBJ1-3; D unresolved. Per germline, CDR1 SGHDN and CDR2 FVKESK. With 4 bases removed from V and 1 base from J, the gap between germline ends came to 11 bases. The CDR3 has 15 residues. Here the CDR3 reads CASSPPGLSGNTIYF. The DNA for the CDR3 is TGTGCCAGCAGCCCACCGGGTTTATCTGGAAACACCATATATTTT. Based on the CDR3 plus reference TRBV14 and TRBJ1-3, the full variable domain is EAGVTQFPSHSVIEKGQTVTLRCDPISGHDNLYWYRRVMGKEIKFLLHFVKESKQDESGMPNNRFLAERTGGTYSTLKVQPAELEDSGVYFCASSPPGLSGNTIYFGEGSWLTVV.

The V gene is TRBV11-1, the J gene TRBJ2-3; 7 positions agree with TRBD2. This CDR3 has 15 amino acids. Germline V gene data show CDR1 as SGHAT and CDR2 as FQDESV (reference sequence). V lost 5 bases and J lost 2; bases outside the gene matches: 7. This CDR3 is CASSQGLPLTDTQYF. The CDR3 DNA follows: TGTGCCAGCAGCCAGGGACTACCGCTCACAGATACGCAGTATTTT.

The rearrangement uses TRBV6-2 or TRBV6-3 and TRBJ2-2, with 12 bases aligning to TRBD2. The V gene's germline CDR1 is MNHEY and CDR2 SVGEGT. V lost 4 bases to trimming and J lost 1 base; unmatched junction nucleotides: 7. The CDR3 totals 18 residues. Here the CDR3 DNA reads TGTGCCAGCAGTTTTACGACTAGCGGGAGCTTGAACACCGGGGAGCTGTTTTTT. It yields the protein CASSFTTSGSLNTGELFF.

This chain links TRBV19 with TRBJ1-5, with D perhaps TRBD1 (5 bases). The germline V and J ends were trimmed by 3 bases and 9 bases, with 12 bases remaining between them. In germline, CDR1 is LNHDA, CDR2 SQIVND (reference sequence). The CDR3 has 13 residues. The chain's CDR3 is CASSMAYRSPQHF. The CDR3 region has the DNA TGTGCCAGTAGTATGGCCTACAGGTCGCCCCAGCATTTT.

The chain combines TRBV29-1 with TRBJ2-1; 8 nucleotides match TRBD2. Germline-derived CDR1 and CDR2 are SQVTM and ANQGSEA. The CDR3 has 14 amino acids. V lost 1 base and J lost 7; bases outside the gene matches: 6. The CDR3 sequence: CSVEATGGPNEQFF. The CDR3 coding sequence is TGCAGCGTTGAAGCGACGGGAGGGCCGAATGAGCAGTTCTTC.